The clone carrying this T cell receptor (beta chain) was recorded many times. The antigen is undetermined. The data derive from a study of T cells in Graves' hyperthyroidism and ophthalmopathy. Study information: The initial diagnosis was the point when peripheral blood was collected, ahead of any treatment.

This CDR3 region has 15 residues. Trimming shortened V by 4 bases and J by 1 base, and 13 bases separated the two germline ends. CDR1 and CDR2 from the germline V gene are SGHTS and YDEGEE. Template material for amplifying TCR beta CDR3 regions consisted of RNA transcripts. First-round RT-PCR of the TCR CDR3 relied on the HTBI primer set. TCRdb recomputed calls from the multiplex PCR reads with MiXCR, one row per CDR3 protein. The sample has 370,000 or so distinct CDR3 sequences; 15% to 19% are singletons. General observations from the study: In blood, most of the thyroid clonotypes expanded above 0.001 were also present.

Disease duration under 2 months; hyperthyroidism patients were aged 18 to 65. The sequence derives from a woman younger than 30 with Graves' hyperthyroidism that later progressed to Graves' ophthalmopathy. The rearrangement links TRBV5-8 to TRBJ2-3, with TRBD1 as a possible D gene (6 bases). The sample consisted of blood. CDR3 protein: CASSPTGTRTDTQYF. The CDR3 nucleotides are TGTGCCAGCAGCCCGACAGGAACTCGCACAGATACGCAGTATTTT.